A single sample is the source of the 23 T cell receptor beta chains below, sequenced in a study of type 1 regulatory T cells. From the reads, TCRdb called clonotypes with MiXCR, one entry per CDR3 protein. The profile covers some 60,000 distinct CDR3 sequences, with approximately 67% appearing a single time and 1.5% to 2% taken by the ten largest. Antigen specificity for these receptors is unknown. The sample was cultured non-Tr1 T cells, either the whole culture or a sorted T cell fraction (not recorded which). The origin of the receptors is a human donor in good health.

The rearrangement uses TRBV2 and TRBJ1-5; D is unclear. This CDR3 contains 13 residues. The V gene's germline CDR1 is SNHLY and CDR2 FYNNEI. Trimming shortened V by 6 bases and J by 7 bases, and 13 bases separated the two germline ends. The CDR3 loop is CASRSREAQPQHF. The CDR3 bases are TGTGCCAGCAGGTCTCGCGAGGCGCAGCCCCAGCATTTT.

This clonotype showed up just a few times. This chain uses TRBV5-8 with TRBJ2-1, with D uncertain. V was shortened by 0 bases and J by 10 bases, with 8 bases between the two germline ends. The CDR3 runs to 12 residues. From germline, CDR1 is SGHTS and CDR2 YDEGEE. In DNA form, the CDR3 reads TGTGCCAGCAGCTTGGCCAGGTCGGAGCAGTTCTTC. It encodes CASSLARSEQFF.

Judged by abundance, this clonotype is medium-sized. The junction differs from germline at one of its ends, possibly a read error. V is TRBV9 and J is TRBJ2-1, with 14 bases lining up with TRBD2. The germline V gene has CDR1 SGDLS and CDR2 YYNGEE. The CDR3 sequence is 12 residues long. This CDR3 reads CASSAGLAGVVF. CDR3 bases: TGTGCCAGCAGCGCGGGACTAGCGGGAGTAGTCTTC.

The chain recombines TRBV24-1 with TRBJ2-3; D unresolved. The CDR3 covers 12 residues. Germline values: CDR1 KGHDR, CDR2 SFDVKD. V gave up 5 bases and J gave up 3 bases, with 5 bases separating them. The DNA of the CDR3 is TGTGCCACCAGTGCTAGGACAGATACGCAGTATTTT. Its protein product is CATSARTDTQYF.

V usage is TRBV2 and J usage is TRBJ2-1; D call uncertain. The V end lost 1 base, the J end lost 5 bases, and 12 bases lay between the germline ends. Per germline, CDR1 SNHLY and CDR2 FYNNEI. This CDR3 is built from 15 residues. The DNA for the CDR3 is TGTGCCAGCAGTGAAGTGAGACCCCCCAACAATGAGCAGTTCTTC. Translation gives CASSEVRPPNNEQFF.

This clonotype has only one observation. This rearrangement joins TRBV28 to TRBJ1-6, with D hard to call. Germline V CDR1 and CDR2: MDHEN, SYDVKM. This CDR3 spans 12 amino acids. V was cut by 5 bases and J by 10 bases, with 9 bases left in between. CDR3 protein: CASSPGTSPLHF. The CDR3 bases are TGTGCCAGCAGTCCAGGAACGTCACCCCTCCACTTT.

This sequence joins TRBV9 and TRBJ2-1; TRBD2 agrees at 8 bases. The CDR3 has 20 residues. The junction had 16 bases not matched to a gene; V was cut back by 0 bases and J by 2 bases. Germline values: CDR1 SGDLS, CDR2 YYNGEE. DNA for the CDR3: TGTGCCAGCAGCGTAGGTTTAACGGGAGGGCTAGGTAGACCCTACAATGAGCAGTTCTTC. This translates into CASSVGLTGGLGRPYNEQFF.

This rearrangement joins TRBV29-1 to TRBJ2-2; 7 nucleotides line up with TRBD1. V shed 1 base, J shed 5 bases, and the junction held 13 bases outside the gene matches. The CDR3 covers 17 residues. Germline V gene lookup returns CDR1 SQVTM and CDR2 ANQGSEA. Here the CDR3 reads CSVEGFRERGRTGELFF. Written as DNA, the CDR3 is TGCAGCGTTGAAGGGTTTCGGGAAAGGGGGCGAACCGGGGAGCTGTTTTTT.

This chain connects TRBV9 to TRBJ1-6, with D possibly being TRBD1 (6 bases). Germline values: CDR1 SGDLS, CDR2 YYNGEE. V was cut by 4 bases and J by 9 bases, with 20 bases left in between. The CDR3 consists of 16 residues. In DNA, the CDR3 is TGTGCCAGCAGCTTAGCTGGATCAGGGGTGGGTTCACCCCTCCACTTT. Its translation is CASSLAGSGVGSPLHF.

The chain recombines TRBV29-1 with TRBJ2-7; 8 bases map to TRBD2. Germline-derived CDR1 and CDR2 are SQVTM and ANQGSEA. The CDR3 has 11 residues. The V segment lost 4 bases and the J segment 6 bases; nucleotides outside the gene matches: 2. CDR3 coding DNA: TGCAGCGTTGCTCTAGCGGGCGAGCAGTACTTC. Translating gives CSVALAGEQYF.

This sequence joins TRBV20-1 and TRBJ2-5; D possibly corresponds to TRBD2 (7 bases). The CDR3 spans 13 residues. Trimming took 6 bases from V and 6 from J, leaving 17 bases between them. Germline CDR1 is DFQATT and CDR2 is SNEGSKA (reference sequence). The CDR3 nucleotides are TGCAGTGCCAACTGGGGGGGCAGCCAGACCCAGTACTTC. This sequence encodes CSANWGGSQTQYF.

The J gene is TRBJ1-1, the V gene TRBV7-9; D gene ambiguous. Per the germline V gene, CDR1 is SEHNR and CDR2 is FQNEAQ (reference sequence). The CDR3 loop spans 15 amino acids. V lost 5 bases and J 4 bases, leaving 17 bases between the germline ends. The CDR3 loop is CASSPGAVGSTEAFF. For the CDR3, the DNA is TGTGCCAGCAGCCCGGGAGCTGTAGGGAGCACTGAAGCTTTCTTT.

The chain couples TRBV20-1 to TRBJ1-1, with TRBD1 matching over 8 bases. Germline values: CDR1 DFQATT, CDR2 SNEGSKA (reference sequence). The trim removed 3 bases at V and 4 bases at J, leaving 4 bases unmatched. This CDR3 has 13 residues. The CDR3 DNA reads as TGCAGTGCTAGCGGACAGGGTGGCACTGAAGCTTTCTTT. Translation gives CSASGQGGTEAFF.

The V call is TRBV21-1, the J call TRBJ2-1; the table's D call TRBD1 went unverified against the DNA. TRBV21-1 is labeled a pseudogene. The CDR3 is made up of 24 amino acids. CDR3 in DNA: TGTGCCAGCAGCAAAGCTTGCACGATGACGACTGGGGTCGGCCGGGCAATCTCCTACAATGAGCAGTTCTTC. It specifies CASSKACTMTTGVGRAISYNEQFF.

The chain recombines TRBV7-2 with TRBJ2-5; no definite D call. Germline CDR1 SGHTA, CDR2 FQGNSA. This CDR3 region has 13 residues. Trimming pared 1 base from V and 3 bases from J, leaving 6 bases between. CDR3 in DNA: TGTGCCAGCAGCTTAGTCAACGAAGAGACCCAGTACTTC. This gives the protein CASSLVNEETQYF.

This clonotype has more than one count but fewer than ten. CDR3 region: CASSARRGLMNTEAFF. In DNA form, the CDR3 reads TGTGCCAGCAGTGCCCGGCGGGGACTCATGAACACTGAAGCTTTCTTT. The rearrangement uses TRBV28 and TRBJ1-1; maybe TRBD1 (5 bases). Germline V lookup: CDR1 MDHEN, CDR2 SYDVKM. The CDR3 runs to 16 residues. Trimming took 5 bases from V and 0 from J, leaving 16 bases between them.

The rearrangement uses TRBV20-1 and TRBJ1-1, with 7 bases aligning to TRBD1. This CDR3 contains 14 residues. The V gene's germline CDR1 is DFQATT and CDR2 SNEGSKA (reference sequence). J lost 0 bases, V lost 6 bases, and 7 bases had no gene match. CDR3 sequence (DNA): TGCAGTGCAAAAATACAGGGGTTGAACACTGAAGCTTTCTTT. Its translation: CSAKIQGLNTEAFF.

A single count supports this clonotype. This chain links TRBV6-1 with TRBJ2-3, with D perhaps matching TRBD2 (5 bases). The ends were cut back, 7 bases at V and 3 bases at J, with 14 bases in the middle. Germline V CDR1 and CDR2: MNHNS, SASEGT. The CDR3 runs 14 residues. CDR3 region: CASNPEGGTDTQYF. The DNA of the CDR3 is TGTGCCAGCAACCCAGAGGGCGGTACAGATACGCAGTATTTT.

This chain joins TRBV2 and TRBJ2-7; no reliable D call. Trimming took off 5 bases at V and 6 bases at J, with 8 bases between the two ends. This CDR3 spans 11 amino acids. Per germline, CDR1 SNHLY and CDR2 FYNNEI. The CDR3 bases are TGTGCCAGCAGTCTGTCCATCGAGCAGTACTTC. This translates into CASSLSIEQYF.

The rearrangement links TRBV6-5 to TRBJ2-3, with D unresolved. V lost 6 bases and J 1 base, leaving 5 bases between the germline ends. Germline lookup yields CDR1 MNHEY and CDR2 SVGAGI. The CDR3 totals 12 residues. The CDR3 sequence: CASRDGTDTQYF. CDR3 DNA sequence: TGTGCCAGCAGGGACGGCACAGATACGCAGTATTTT.

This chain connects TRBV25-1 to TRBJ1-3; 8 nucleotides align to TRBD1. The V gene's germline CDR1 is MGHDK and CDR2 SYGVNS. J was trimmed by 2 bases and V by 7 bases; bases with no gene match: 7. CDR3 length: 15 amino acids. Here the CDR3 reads CASTPGQAAGNTIYF. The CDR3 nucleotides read TGTGCCAGCACCCCGGGACAGGCGGCTGGAAACACCATATATTTT. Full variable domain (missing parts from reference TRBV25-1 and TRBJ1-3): EADIYQTPRYLVIGTGKKITLECSQTMGHDKMYWYQQDPGMELHLIHYSYGVNSTEKGDLSSESTVSRIRTEHFPLTLESARPSHTSQYLCASTPGQAAGNTIYFGEGSWLTVV.

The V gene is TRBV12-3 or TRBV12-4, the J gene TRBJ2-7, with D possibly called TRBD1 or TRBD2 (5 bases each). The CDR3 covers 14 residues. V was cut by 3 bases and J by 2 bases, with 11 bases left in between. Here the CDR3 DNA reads TGTGCCAGCAGTTTCGGGGACGATGCCTACGAGCAGTACTTC. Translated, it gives CASSFGDDAYEQYF.

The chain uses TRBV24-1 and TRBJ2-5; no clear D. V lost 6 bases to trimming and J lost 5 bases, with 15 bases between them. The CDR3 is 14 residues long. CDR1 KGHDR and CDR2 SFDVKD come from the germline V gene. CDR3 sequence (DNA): TGTGCCACCAGTTCCAGACGGATATCCGAGACCCAGTACTTC. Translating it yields CATSSRRISETQYF.